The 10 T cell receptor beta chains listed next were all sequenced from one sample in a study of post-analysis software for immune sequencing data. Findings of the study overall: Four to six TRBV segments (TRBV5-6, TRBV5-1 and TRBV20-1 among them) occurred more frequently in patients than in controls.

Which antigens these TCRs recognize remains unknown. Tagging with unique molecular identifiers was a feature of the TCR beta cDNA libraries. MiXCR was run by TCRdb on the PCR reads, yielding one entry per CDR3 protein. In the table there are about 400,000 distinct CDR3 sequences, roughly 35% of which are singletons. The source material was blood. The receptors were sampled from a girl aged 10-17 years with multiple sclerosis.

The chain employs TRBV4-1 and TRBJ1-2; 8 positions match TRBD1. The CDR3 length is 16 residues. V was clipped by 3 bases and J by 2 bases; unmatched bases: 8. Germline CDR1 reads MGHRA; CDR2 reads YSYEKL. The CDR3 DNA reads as TGCGCCAGCAGCCATGAGCCGGGACAGGCGAACTATGGCTACACCTTC. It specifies CASSHEPGQANYGYTF.

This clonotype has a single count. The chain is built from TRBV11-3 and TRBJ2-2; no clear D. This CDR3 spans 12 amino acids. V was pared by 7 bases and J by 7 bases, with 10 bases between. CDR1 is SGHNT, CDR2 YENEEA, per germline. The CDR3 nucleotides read TGTGCCAGCACGGAAGGGAACGGGGAGCTGTTTTTT. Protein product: CASTEGNGELFF.

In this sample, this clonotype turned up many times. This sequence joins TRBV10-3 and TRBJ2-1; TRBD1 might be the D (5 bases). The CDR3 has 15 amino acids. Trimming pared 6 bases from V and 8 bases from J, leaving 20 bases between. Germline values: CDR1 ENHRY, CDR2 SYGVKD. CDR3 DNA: TGTGCCATCAGGGACACTGTCCGTCAGTCGGATGAGCAGTTCTTC. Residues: CAIRDTVRQSDEQFF.

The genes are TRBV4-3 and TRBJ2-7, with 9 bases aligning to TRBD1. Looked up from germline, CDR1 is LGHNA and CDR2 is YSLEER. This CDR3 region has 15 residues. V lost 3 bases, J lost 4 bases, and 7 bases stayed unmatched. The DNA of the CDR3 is TGCGCCAGCAGCCAGGGGGACAGGGAAGTTTACGAGCAGTACTTC. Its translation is CASSQGDREVYEQYF.

As DNA, the CDR3 is TGTGCCAGCGACCGGGACAGGGCCTCCTACGAGCAGTACTTC. Its translation is CASDRDRASYEQYF. The gene calls are TRBV9 and TRBJ2-7; 9 bases agree with TRBD1. Germline values: CDR1 SGDLS, CDR2 YYNGEE. After removal of 7 bases from V and 0 bases from J, the junction contained 5 bases not matched to a gene. The CDR3 runs 14 residues.

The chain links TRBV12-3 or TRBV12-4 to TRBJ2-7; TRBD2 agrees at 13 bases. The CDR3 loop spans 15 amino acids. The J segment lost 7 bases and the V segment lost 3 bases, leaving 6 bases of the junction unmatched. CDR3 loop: CASSFSTSGGGEQYF. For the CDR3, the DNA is TGTGCCAGCAGTTTCTCAACTAGCGGGGGGGGAGAGCAGTACTTC.

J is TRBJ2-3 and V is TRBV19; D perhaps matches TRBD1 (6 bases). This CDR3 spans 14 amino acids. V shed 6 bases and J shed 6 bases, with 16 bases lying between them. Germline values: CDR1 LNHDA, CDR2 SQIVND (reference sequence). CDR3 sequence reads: CASRYRERGDTQYF. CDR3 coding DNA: TGTGCCAGTAGGTACAGGGAGAGGGGCGATACGCAGTATTTT.

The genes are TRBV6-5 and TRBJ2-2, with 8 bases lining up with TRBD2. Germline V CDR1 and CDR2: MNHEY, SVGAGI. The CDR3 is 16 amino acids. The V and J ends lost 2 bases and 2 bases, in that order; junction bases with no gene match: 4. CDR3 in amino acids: CASSYRGGPNTGELFF. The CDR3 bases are TGTGCCAGCAGTTACCGCGGGGGGCCCAACACCGGGGAGCTGTTTTTT.

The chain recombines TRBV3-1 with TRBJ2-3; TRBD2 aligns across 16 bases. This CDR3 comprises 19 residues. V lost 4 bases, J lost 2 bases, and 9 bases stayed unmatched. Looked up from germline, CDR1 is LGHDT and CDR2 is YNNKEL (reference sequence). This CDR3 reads CASSLAGTSGGGLTDTQYF. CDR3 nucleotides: TGTGCCAGCAGCCTCGCCGGGACTAGCGGGGGGGGACTCACAGATACGCAGTATTTT.

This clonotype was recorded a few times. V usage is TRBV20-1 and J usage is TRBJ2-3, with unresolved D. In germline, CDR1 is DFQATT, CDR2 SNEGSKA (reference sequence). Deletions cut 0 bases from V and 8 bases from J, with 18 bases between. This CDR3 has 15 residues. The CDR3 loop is CSARDFSNYFFTQYF. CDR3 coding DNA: TGCAGTGCTAGAGATTTCTCGAATTATTTCTTTACGCAGTATTTT.